This T cell receptor (beta chain) was retrieved from a study of cytomegalovirus exposure and HLA in healthy donors. Study outcomes and limitations: Listed as cytomegalovirus-associated were 170 or so TCR beta chains. The authors reported that TCR beta sequences could predict HLA-A and HLA-B alleles. These predictions were accurate for most subjects in the first cohort. TCR beta sequences numbering under 20,000 were associated with HLA alleles at 0.05 false discovery rate in a later analysis.

Details on this clone: Its specificity is not known.

The study ran its PCR with 60 Vbeta and 13 Jbeta primers. Assay: immunoSEQ multiplex PCR; the TCRdb copy retains only in-frame clones and omits some. The sample lists about 120,000 clones, around 67% seen once, with around 4.2% in the top ten. The V end lost 3 bases, the J end lost 4 bases, and 22 bases lay between the germline ends. This CDR3 comprises 17 residues. From germline, CDR1 is ENHRY and CDR2 SYGVKD. The chain carries TRBV10-3 and TRBJ2-7, with a weak D call TRBD1 (6 bases). The sequencing input was PBMCs. The source is a woman aged 40-49 years in good health and CMV-seronegative. The CDR3 DNA reads as TGTGCCATCAGTGATCGGACAGCAAAAAGGGGCACGTACGAGCAGTACTTC. Protein product: CAISDRTAKRGTYEQYF.